This passage covers 3 T cell receptor beta chains from one sample sequenced in a study of blood T cell repertoires in COVID-19. Clones were read by immunoSEQ multiplex PCR, and TCRdb kept only the in-frame ones, dropping some. The repertoire holds about 300,000 clones, with 70% to 90% as singletons. Sequencing was carried out using peripheral blood. The receptors stem from a woman aged 25 to 39 who had recovered from COVID-19.

The chain recombines TRBV6-5 with TRBJ1-1; possibly TRBD1 for D (6 bases). Germline V gene data show CDR1 as MNHEY and CDR2 as SVGAGI. The CDR3 totals 14 residues. The V gene lost 5 bases and the J gene lost 2 bases, with 12 bases spanning the gap. The CDR3 sequence is CASSLGTLNTEAFF. CDR3 DNA sequence: TGTGCCAGCAGTCTCGGGACACTAAACACTGAAGCTTTCTTT.

The chain recombines TRBV14 with TRBJ2-2; D gene unclear. The CDR3 is 14 residues long. V gave up 0 bases and J gave up 5 bases, with 7 bases separating them. Germline values: CDR1 SGHDN, CDR2 FVKESK. CDR3 DNA sequence: TGTGCCAGCAGCCAAGATCCAGCGACCGGGGAGCTGTTTTTT. Its protein product is CASSQDPATGELFF.

This sequence joins TRBV3-1 (or the pseudogene TRBV3-2) and TRBJ2-1, with 9 bases identical to TRBD2. V dropped 1 base and J dropped 7; count of bases not matched to a gene: 8. Germline CDR1 is LGHDT and CDR2 is YNNKEL (reference sequence). This CDR3 region has 16 residues. The CDR3 DNA is TGTGCCAGCAGCCAAGGGTATGCGGGGGGGCGGAATGAGCAGTTCTTC. Translated, it gives CASSQGYAGGRNEQFF.